Presented here are 29 T cell receptor beta chains from one specimen sequenced in a study of response to subunit inactivated influenza vaccine (dated by TCRdb to 2017 to 2018). Library preparation was by RT-PCR. The data were produced on an Illumina HiSeq 2500. TCRdb reanalyzed the raw reads on its own, using fastp at Q25 for trimming and MiXCR for clone calling, and kept in-frame beta chains. Rows are unified per CDR3 protein, each entry keeping the most common DNA and genes. This sample comprises about 540,000 distinct CDR3 sequences, roughly a quarter of them detected only once. 2.8% of the sample comes from the top ten. These same records also appear under a second study, on T cells expressing NK-cell markers. Looking at the second paper: TCR beta cDNA libraries were made by 5'RACE template switching that added a universal primer site and unique molecular identifiers.

Here the sequenced sample was CD4+ T cells sorted from PBMCs, taken less than 13 days after vaccination. The origin of the receptors is a man in his forties or fifties who received an inactivated influenza vaccine. Donor details come from another sample of the same person, matched by shared clones.

This clonotype was picked up a small number of times. The chain joins TRBV20-1 to TRBJ2-7; D possibly matches TRBD1 or TRBD2 (5 bases each). V was clipped by 3 bases and J by 1 base, with 13 bases between them. This CDR3 has 14 residues. Germline V gene lookup returns CDR1 DFQATT and CDR2 SNEGSKA (reference sequence). The chain's CDR3 is CSASPGAGSYEQYF. The CDR3 bases are TGCAGTGCTAGTCCCGGGGCTGGATCCTACGAGCAGTACTTC.

The CDR3 region is CASTFRDRDSYGYTF. The CDR3 DNA reads TGTGCCAGCACCTTTCGAGACAGGGACAGCTATGGCTACACCTTC. The V and J genes are TRBV12-3 or TRBV12-4 and TRBJ1-2; 7 nucleotides align to TRBD1. The CDR3 totals 15 residues. The trim removed 7 bases at V and 4 bases at J, leaving 12 bases unmatched.

The sample holds a few counts of this clonotype. This chain links TRBV7-3 with TRBJ2-1; D is undetermined. V was clipped by 5 bases and J by 10 bases, with 18 bases between them. This CDR3 region has 14 residues. Germline CDR1 reads SGHTA; CDR2 reads FQGTGA. The CDR3 nucleotides are TGTGCCAGCAGCCCTCTAGGCAGCGAGAGCGAGCAGTTCTTC. Translating gives CASSPLGSESEQFF.

This chain links TRBV19 with TRBJ2-1; 8 bases match TRBD1. The ends lost 5 bases at V and 9 bases at J; junction bases unmatched: 6. The germline V gene has CDR1 LNHDA and CDR2 SQIVND (reference sequence). The CDR3 runs to 13 residues. The CDR3 DNA is TGTGCCAGTAGTCTCTGGACAGGGATTGAGCAGTTCTTC. This gives the protein CASSLWTGIEQFF.

J is TRBJ2-5 and V is TRBV25-1; TRBD2 aligns across 13 bases. CDR1 and CDR2 from the germline V gene are MGHDK and SYGVNS. The CDR3 length is 14 residues. V trimming: 4 bases; J trimming: 5 bases; junction bases outside the gene matches: 1. CDR3 DNA sequence: TGTGCCAGCAGTGGGACTAGCGGGAGTGAGACCCAGTACTTC. It specifies CASSGTSGSETQYF.

The chain couples TRBV20-1 to TRBJ2-6; D gene uncertain. The CDR3 spans 12 residues. The V gene lost 6 bases and the J gene lost 2 bases, with 5 bases spanning the gap. Germline V gene sequence: CDR1 DFQATT, CDR2 SNEGSKA (reference sequence). The CDR3 reads CSAHPGANVLTF. In DNA, the CDR3 is TGCAGTGCCCACCCTGGGGCCAACGTCCTGACTTTC.

This sequence joins TRBV18 and TRBJ2-1; D possibly uses TRBD1 or TRBD2 (5 bases each). Trimming cost V 6 bases and J 0 bases, with 12 bases left between them. The CDR3 is 15 residues long. From germline, CDR1 is KGHSH and CDR2 LQKENI. CDR3 residues: CASSPPGTSYNEQFF. CDR3 DNA: TGTGCCAGCTCCCCTCCGGGGACCTCCTACAATGAGCAGTTCTTC.

This clonotype was counted a few times. The gene calls are TRBV7-2 and TRBJ2-7, with D unclear. This CDR3 has 14 residues. Per germline, CDR1 SGHTA and CDR2 FQGNSA. V lost 7 bases and J lost 0, with 13 bases in between. The CDR3 coding sequence is TGTGCCAGCACAAGGTCGGTAAGCTCCTACGAGCAGTACTTC. Translating it yields CASTRSVSSYEQYF.

In its sample, this clonotype was seen a few times. In DNA form, the CDR3 reads TGCAGTGCCAAGGTCCCGGGTTTATACGAGCAGTACTTC. Protein: CSAKVPGLYEQYF. The chain recombines TRBV20-1 with TRBJ2-7; D is unclear. Germline-derived CDR1 and CDR2 are DFQATT and SNEGSKA (reference sequence). The CDR3 is 13 amino acids. V lost 6 bases and J lost 4, with 16 bases in between.

This clonotype was observed many times. J is TRBJ1-1 and V is TRBV12-3 or TRBV12-4; D is undetermined. V lost 5 bases to trimming and J lost 0 bases, with 13 bases between them. The CDR3 length is 15 residues. The DNA for the CDR3 is TGTGCCAGCAGTCCCATGGCCCTCATGAACACTGAAGCTTTCTTT. As protein: CASSPMALMNTEAFF.

This clonotype has more than one count but fewer than ten. The chain joins TRBV9 to TRBJ2-1; D is undetermined. The V gene lost 0 bases and the J gene lost 5 bases, with 9 bases spanning the gap. This CDR3 is 14 amino acids long. In germline, CDR1 is SGDLS, CDR2 YYNGEE. CDR3 loop: CASSVGGLNNEQFF. The CDR3 nucleotides read TGTGCCAGCAGCGTAGGAGGTCTGAACAATGAGCAGTTCTTC.

This clonotype was counted only a few times. This chain links TRBV29-1 with TRBJ2-7, with D possibly TRBD2 on 5 matching bases. Germline CDR1 reads SQVTM; CDR2 reads ANQGSEA. The CDR3 runs 11 residues. V dropped 7 bases and J dropped 6 bases, with 13 bases sitting between them. CDR3 region: CSAKRGPEQYF. The CDR3 nucleotides read TGCAGCGCGAAACGGGGTCCCGAGCAGTACTTC.

Only a few counts were recorded for this clonotype. This chain links TRBV7-8 with TRBJ2-3; D unclear. Germline V gene sequence: CDR1 SGHVS, CDR2 FQNEAQ. V lost 5 bases to trimming and J lost 1 base, with 13 bases between them. This CDR3 has 15 residues. The CDR3 region has the DNA TGTGCCAGCAGCCCAAACTTTCTCCGCACAGATACGCAGTATTTT. It yields the protein CASSPNFLRTDTQYF.

The genes are TRBV5-1 and TRBJ2-5, with D maybe TRBD1 (6 bases). Germline-derived CDR1 and CDR2 are SGHRS and YFSETQ. The ends were cut back, 7 bases at V and 4 bases at J, with 11 bases in the middle. The CDR3 sequence is 12 residues long. CDR3 in DNA: TGCGCCAGCGCAGGGGACGCAGAGACCCAGTACTTC. The encoded protein is CASAGDAETQYF.

A few counts support this clonotype. The rearrangement joins TRBV28 to TRBJ1-3; no reliable D call. The germline V gene has CDR1 MDHEN and CDR2 SYDVKM. This CDR3 contains 14 residues. V was shortened by 8 bases and J by 4 bases, with 15 bases between the two germline ends. The CDR3 reads CASETTGRGNTIYF. CDR3 DNA: TGTGCCAGCGAGACGACGGGGAGAGGAAACACCATATATTTT.

This clonotype was recorded a few times. The chain couples TRBV6-2 or TRBV6-3 to TRBJ2-2; D gene uncertain. V lost 5 bases and J 1 base, leaving 11 bases between the germline ends. The CDR3 extends over 15 amino acids. Per germline, CDR1 MNHEY and CDR2 SVGEGT. CDR3 region: CASSDGVQNTGELFF. CDR3 in DNA: TGTGCCAGCAGTGATGGGGTCCAGAACACCGGGGAGCTGTTTTTT.

This chain uses TRBV15 with TRBJ1-3, with a weak D call TRBD1 (6 bases). Trimming stripped 6 bases from V and 0 bases from J, with 15 bases between. CDR1 LNHNV and CDR2 YYDKDF come from the germline V gene (reference sequence). The CDR3 has 16 amino acids. CDR3 coding DNA: TGTGCCACCAGAGAAACTCAGGGGAACTCTGGAAACACCATATATTTT. Its protein is CATRETQGNSGNTIYF.

This rearrangement joins TRBV29-1 to TRBJ2-7, with 9 bases that match TRBD1. CDR3 length: 13 amino acids. J was trimmed by 4 bases and V by 4 bases; bases with no gene match: 5. Per the germline V gene, CDR1 is SQVTM and CDR2 is ANQGSEA. CDR3 nucleotide sequence: TGCAGCGTTGTACAGGGGGCTCTTTACGAGCAGTACTTC. Translated, it gives CSVVQGALYEQYF.

V gene TRBV3-1 combines with J gene TRBJ2-3, with 9 bases that match TRBD2. CDR1 is LGHDT, CDR2 YNNKEL, per germline (reference sequence). Trimming took 2 bases from V and 2 from J; bases not matched to a gene: 8. This CDR3 has 17 amino acids. The chain's CDR3 is CASSQSPSGRHTDTQYF. In DNA, the CDR3 is TGTGCCAGCAGCCAATCCCCCAGCGGGAGGCACACAGATACGCAGTATTTT.

V is TRBV12-3 or TRBV12-4 and J is TRBJ2-7, with 8 bases matching TRBD2. The V gene end was trimmed by 0 bases and the J gene end by 12 bases; junction bases not matched to a gene: 7. The CDR3 covers 13 residues. CDR3 coding DNA: TGTGCCAGCAGTTTAGCGATTAGCGGGACATCGTACTTC. This encodes CASSLAISGTSYF.

V gene TRBV28 combines with J gene TRBJ1-2; tentatively, D is TRBD1 (5 bases). V gave up 1 base and J gave up 4 bases, with 13 bases separating them. The germline V gene has CDR1 MDHEN and CDR2 SYDVKM. This CDR3 contains 15 residues. DNA of the CDR3: TGTGCCAGCAGTTTATCCCTTCAGGGCGGCTATGGCTACACCTTC. This translates into CASSLSLQGGYGYTF.

In its sample, this clonotype was seen a few times. This sequence joins TRBV20-1 and TRBJ1-1; D gene unclear. Germline V gene lookup returns CDR1 DFQATT and CDR2 SNEGSKA (reference sequence). V was cut by 0 bases and J by 1 base, with 15 bases left in between. This CDR3 is 16 amino acids long. CDR3 loop: CSARDPSQLGNTEAFF. CDR3 DNA: TGCAGTGCTAGAGATCCTTCTCAGTTGGGGAACACTGAAGCTTTCTTT.

The J gene is TRBJ1-5, the V gene TRBV5-6, with D possibly TRBD1 on 5 matching bases. The CDR3 consists of 15 residues. CDR1 SGHDT and CDR2 YYEEEE come from the germline V gene. V lost 1 base, J lost 3 bases, and 11 bases lay in between. The CDR3 spells CASSLQGRFNQPQHF. The CDR3 DNA is TGTGCCAGCAGCTTGCAGGGACGGTTCAATCAGCCCCAGCATTTT.

This clonotype was seen only a few times. J is TRBJ1-4 and V is TRBV20-1; no definite D call. The CDR3 sequence is 12 residues long. V lost 1 base, J lost 8 bases, and 8 bases lay in between. Germline lookup yields CDR1 DFQATT and CDR2 SNEGSKA (reference sequence). CDR3 DNA: TGCAGTGCTAGAGGAGGTTTGGAAAAACTGTTTTTT. Translated: CSARGGLEKLFF.

In this sample, this clonotype turned up a few times. The chain recombines TRBV6-5 with TRBJ2-2, with a weak D call TRBD2 (6 bases). This CDR3 region has 17 residues. Germline loops: CDR1 MNHEY, CDR2 SVGAGI. V dropped 0 bases and J dropped 5 bases, with 16 bases sitting between them. The CDR3 nucleotides are TGTGCCAGCAGTTACTCCCGAACCAGGGCGGGAACCGGGGAGCTGTTTTTT. Its translation: CASSYSRTRAGTGELFF.

This clonotype showed up just a few times. The chain uses TRBV5-6 and TRBJ2-7, with D perhaps matching TRBD2 (6 bases). Trimming took 4 bases from V and 0 from J, leaving 14 bases between them. CDR1 is SGHDT, CDR2 YYEEEE, per germline. The CDR3 is 15 amino acids. The DNA for the CDR3 is TGTGCCAGCAGCCCCCTCGGGGGATACTCCTACGAGCAGTACTTC. Amino acid sequence: CASSPLGGYSYEQYF.

CDR3 bases: TGCAGTGCTAGGACACCTCTTTACGAGCAGTACTTC. Encoded protein: CSARTPLYEQYF. The genes are TRBV20-1 and TRBJ2-7, with D unresolved. The CDR3 extends over 12 amino acids. Germline assignment: CDR1 DFQATT and CDR2 SNEGSKA (reference sequence). Trimming removed 3 bases from V and 4 bases from J, with 10 bases in between.

The V and J genes are TRBV4-3 and TRBJ2-1; D uncertain. V shed 2 bases and J shed 4 bases, with 18 bases lying between them. There are 17 residues in the CDR3. CDR1 and CDR2 (germline): LGHNA, YSLEER. CDR3 residues: CASSQSPSRAPYNEQFF. CDR3 coding DNA: TGCGCCAGCAGCCAATCTCCGTCGAGAGCCCCGTACAATGAGCAGTTCTTC.

The rearrangement uses TRBV20-1 and TRBJ2-1, with TRBD1 matching 7 bases. Germline loops: CDR1 DFQATT, CDR2 SNEGSKA (reference sequence). Trimming took 2 bases from V and 7 from J; bases not matched to a gene: 8. This CDR3 comprises 14 residues. CDR3 in DNA: TGCAGTGCTAGATTTGGCAGGGGGAAGAATGAGCAGTTCTTC. Amino acid sequence: CSARFGRGKNEQFF.